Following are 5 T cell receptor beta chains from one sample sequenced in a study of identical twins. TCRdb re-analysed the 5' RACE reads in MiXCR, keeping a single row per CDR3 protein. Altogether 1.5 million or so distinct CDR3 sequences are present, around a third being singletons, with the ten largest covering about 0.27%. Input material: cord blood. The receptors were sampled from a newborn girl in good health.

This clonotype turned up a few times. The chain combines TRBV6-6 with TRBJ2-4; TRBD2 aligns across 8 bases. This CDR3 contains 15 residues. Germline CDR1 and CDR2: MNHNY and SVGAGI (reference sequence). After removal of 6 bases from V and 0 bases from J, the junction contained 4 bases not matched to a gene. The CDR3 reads CASRPGGGAKNIQYF. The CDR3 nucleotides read TGTGCCAGCAGACCCGGGGGGGGAGCCAAAAACATTCAGTACTTC.

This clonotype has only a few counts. The CDR3 DNA reads as TGTGCCAGCAGCCCGGACAATTTTAATGAGCAGTACTTC. This sequence encodes CASSPDNFNEQYF. The rearrangement joins TRBV13 to TRBJ2-7; maybe TRBD1 (5 bases). Trimming took 5 bases from V and 7 from J, leaving 15 bases between them. The CDR3 spans 13 residues. Germline loops: CDR1 PRHDT, CDR2 FYEKMQ (reference sequence).

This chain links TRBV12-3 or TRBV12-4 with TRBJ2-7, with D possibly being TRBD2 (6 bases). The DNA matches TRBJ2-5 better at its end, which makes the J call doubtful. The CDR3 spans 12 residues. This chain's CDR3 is CASYAGRGTQYF. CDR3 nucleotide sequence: TGTGCCAGCTACGCAGGGCGGGGGACCCAGTACTTC.

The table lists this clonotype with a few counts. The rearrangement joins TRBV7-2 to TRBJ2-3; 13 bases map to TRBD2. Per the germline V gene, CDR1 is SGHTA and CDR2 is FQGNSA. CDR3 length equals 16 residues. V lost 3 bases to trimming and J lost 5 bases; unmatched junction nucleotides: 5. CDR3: CASSFLTSGGIDTQYF. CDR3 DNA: TGTGCCAGCAGCTTCTTGACTAGCGGGGGGATAGATACGCAGTATTTT.

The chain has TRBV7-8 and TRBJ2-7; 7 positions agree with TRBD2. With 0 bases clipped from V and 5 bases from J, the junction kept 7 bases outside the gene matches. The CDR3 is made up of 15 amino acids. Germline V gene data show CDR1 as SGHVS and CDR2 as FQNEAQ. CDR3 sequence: CASSLAGGSRHEQYF. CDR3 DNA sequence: TGTGCCAGCAGCTTAGCGGGCGGGAGTCGACACGAGCAGTACTTC.